Listed below are T cell receptor beta chains from one sample, sequenced in a study of T cells after yellow fever vaccination. TCRdb re-derived calls from the 5' RACE reads in MiXCR, one entry per CDR3 protein. The data contain about 170,000 distinct CDR3 sequences, approximately 10% of them singletons. Sequencing was performed on CD8+ T cells sorted from PBMCs, taken 15 days after the yellow fever booster vaccination. The receptor source for this set is a man younger than 35 who received the YFV17D yellow fever vaccine. Both conserved end residues are part of each CDR3. Fields, in order: clone size, J gene, D gene, V gene, CDR3 protein, CDR3 DNA. D genes are given only for firm matches. Only some rows state a clone size, as once, few, many or a class for expanded clones.

- | TRBJ2-3 | - | TRBV7-2 | CASSLYVWPDTQYF | TGTGCCAGCAGCTTATACGTGTGGCCAGATACGCAGTATTTT
- | TRBJ2-7 | TRBD1 | TRBV12-3/TRBV12-4 | CASRTGPGEQYF | TGTGCCAGCCGGACAGGGCCTGGCGAGCAGTACTTC
- | TRBJ2-5 | - | TRBV6-1 | CASSERTALETQYF | TGTGCCAGCAGTGAACGGACAGCCCTCGAGACCCAGTACTTC
few | TRBJ2-2 | - | TRBV4-1 | CASSQALSLGGELFF | TGCGCCAGCAGCCAAGCATTGAGCCTGGGCGGGGAGCTGTTTTTT
- | TRBJ2-2 | - | TRBV7-2 | CASSLFGNTGELFF | TGTGCCAGCAGCTTATTTGGGAACACCGGGGAGCTGTTTTTT
- | TRBJ1-1 | TRBD1 | TRBV7-6 | CASSHMGQGPPNTEAFF | TGTGCCAGCAGCCACATGGGACAGGGCCCTCCGAACACTGAAGCTTTCTTT
few | TRBJ1-1 | - | TRBV6-5 | CAIGQNTEAFF | TGTGCCATAGGACAGAACACTGAAGCTTTCTTT
- | TRBJ2-1 | TRBD2 | TRBV6-6 | CASSSAGENSYNEQFF | TGTGCCAGCAGTTCCGCGGGGGAAAACTCCTACAATGAGCAGTTCTTC
- | TRBJ1-1 | - | TRBV14 | CASSQVPAPPNTEAFF | TGTGCCAGCAGCCAAGTGCCGGCCCCGCCGAACACTGAAGCTTTCTTT
few | TRBJ2-6 | - | TRBV6-5 | CARSGSSSGANVLTF | TGTGCCAGAAGTGGGTCCAGCTCTGGGGCCAACGTCCTGACTTTC
few | TRBJ2-7 | - | TRBV10-1 | CASSSQGYEQYF | TGCGCCAGCAGCTCACAGGGCTACGAGCAGTACTTC
- | TRBJ1-2 | - | TRBV10-3 | CAISESRYRTAAGGYTF | TGTGCCATCAGTGAGTCACGTTATAGGACCGCAGCGGGCGGCTACACCTTC
many | TRBJ1-1 | - | TRBV20-1 | CSARDPDRITEAFF | TGCAGTGCTAGAGATCCGGACAGAATCACTGAAGCTTTCTTT
few | TRBJ2-5 | - | TRBV7-6 | CASSLLKPTQWETQYF | TGTGCCAGCAGCTTACTAAAACCCACCCAGTGGGAGACCCAGTACTTC
many | TRBJ2-7 | - | TRBV7-9 | CASGFQGREQYF | TGTGCCAGCGGGTTTCAGGGTCGCGAGCAGTACTTC
- | TRBJ2-1 | - | TRBV29-1 | CSVEDDTYFASNEQFF | TGCAGCGTTGAAGATGACACGTACTTCGCTAGCAATGAGCAGTTCTTC
- | TRBJ1-1 | TRBD1 | TRBV7-6 | CASSLSGDRGLTEAFF | TGTGCCAGCAGCCTAAGCGGGGACAGGGGGCTCACTGAAGCTTTCTTT
few | TRBJ2-3 | - | TRBV14 | CASSQVRSLTDTQYF | TGTGCCAGCAGCCAAGTTAGGAGTCTAACAGATACGCAGTATTTT
- | TRBJ1-1 | - | TRBV6-6 | CASSYSGEAFF | TGTGCCAGCAGTTACTCGGGGGAAGCTTTCTTT
- | TRBJ1-2 | - | TRBV4-1 | CASSQPGIDGYTF | TGCGCCAGCAGCCAACCAGGGATCGATGGCTACACCTTC
- | TRBJ2-2 | - | TRBV6-5 | CASYPGGTGELFF | TGTGCCAGCTATCCTGGGGGCACCGGGGAGCTGTTTTTT
- | TRBJ2-5 | TRBD1 | TRBV4-1 | CASSQDRTGGYQETQYF | TGCGCCAGCAGCCAAGATAGAACAGGGGGTTACCAAGAGACCCAGTACTTC
- | TRBJ1-1 | - | TRBV4-1 | CASRQEGKGDTEAFF | TGCGCCAGCAGACAAGAAGGGAAGGGAGACACTGAAGCTTTCTTT
- | TRBJ2-3 | TRBD2 | TRBV6-1 | CASSAYGGWADTQYF | TGTGCCAGCAGTGCCTACGGGGGGTGGGCAGATACGCAGTATTTT
- | TRBJ2-6 | - | TRBV12-3/TRBV12-4 | CASSLVYLGISSGANVLTF | TGTGCCAGCAGTTTAGTATATTTGGGCATCTCTTCCGGGGCCAACGTCCTGACTTTC
- | TRBJ1-3 | - | TRBV4-1 | CASSQRAGTGNTIYF | TGCGCCAGCAGCCAGAGAGCAGGGACTGGAAACACCATATATTTT
- | TRBJ2-1 | TRBD1 | TRBV11-2 | CASSSTGVHNEQFF | TGTGCCAGCAGCTCCACAGGGGTTCACAATGAGCAGTTCTTC